The present entry profiles one TCR beta chain with its context. The data were obtained in a study of shared clonotypes between healthy human individuals. TCRdb keeps only in-frame clones here, not all; method: immunoSEQ multiplex PCR. The data hold 2 million to 3 million clones, with more than 85% observed a single time. The J segment lost 5 bases and the V segment lost 7 bases, leaving 11 bases of the junction unmatched. The CDR3 runs to 15 residues. In germline, CDR1 is SGDLS, CDR2 YYNGEE. CD4+ cell separation produced CD45RA+ naive and CD45RA-negative memory subsets. Sequenced material: naive CD4+ T cells from PBMCs. Subset indicated: CD45RA+ positively selected. The TCR originated in a man aged 18 to 30 in good health. Some clones in this sample may be carry-over from other donors' samples. V gene TRBV9 combines with J gene TRBJ2-3, with TRBD2 matching 9 bases. The CDR3 DNA reads TGTGCCAGCGGAAAAATAGCGGGAGCAGTAGATACGCAGTATTTT. Translating it yields CASGKIAGAVDTQYF.